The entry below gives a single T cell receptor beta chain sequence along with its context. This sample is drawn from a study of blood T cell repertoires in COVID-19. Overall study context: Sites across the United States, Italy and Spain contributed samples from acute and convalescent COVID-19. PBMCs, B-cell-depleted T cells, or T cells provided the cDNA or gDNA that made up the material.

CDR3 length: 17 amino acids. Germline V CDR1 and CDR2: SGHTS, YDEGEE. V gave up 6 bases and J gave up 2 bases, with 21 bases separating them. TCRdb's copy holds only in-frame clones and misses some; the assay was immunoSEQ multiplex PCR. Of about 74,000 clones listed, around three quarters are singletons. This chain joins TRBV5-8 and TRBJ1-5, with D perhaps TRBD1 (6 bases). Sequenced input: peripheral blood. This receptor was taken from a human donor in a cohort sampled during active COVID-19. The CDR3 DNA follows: TGTGCCAGCAACCCATTATTAGGGGGGGTTGGCAATCAGCCCCAGCATTTT. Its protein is CASNPLLGGVGNQPQHF.